A single sample is the source of the 17 T cell receptor beta chains below, sequenced in a study of T-cell memory formation after mild COVID-19. TCRdb itself ran the 5' RACE reads through MiXCR, one entry per CDR3 protein. The sample lists 400,000 or so distinct CDR3 sequences, more than 20% seen once, with around 13% in the top ten. Sequenced input: PBMCs or a T cell subset sorted from them (not recorded which). The receptors were gathered from an adult woman who had mild COVID-19 (a few samples of this study predate the infection). Cell type and time point are not known.

This clonotype occurred a few times. The chain links TRBV6-1 to TRBJ1-5; D not certain. Trimming removed 6 bases at V and 7 bases at J, with 22 bases between. The CDR3 totals 16 residues. The germline CDR1 and CDR2 sequences are MNHNS and SASEGT. CDR3 amino acids: CASRDLTYFSRQPQHF. In nucleotides, the CDR3 is TGTGCCAGCAGAGACCTCACTTATTTTAGTAGACAGCCCCAGCATTTT.

This clonotype appeared many times. The genes are TRBV7-2 and TRBJ1-2; D gene unclear. This CDR3 is built from 12 residues. Germline assignment: CDR1 SGHTA and CDR2 FQGNSA. V lost 2 bases to trimming and J lost 1 base, with 2 bases between them. CDR3 DNA sequence: TGTGCCAGCAGCTTAAATAACTATGGCTACACCTTC. Protein: CASSLNNYGYTF.

This clonotype was counted a few times. The chain employs TRBV7-6 and TRBJ2-7; D unclear. Trimming removed 5 bases at V and 6 bases at J, with 17 bases between. Germline V CDR1 and CDR2: SGHVS, FNYEAQ. The CDR3 has 14 residues. CDR3 region: CASSPQEPASEQYF. In DNA, the CDR3 is TGTGCCAGCAGCCCTCAGGAACCGGCCTCCGAGCAGTACTTC.

The chain joins TRBV20-1 to TRBJ1-6; weak D call: TRBD1 (5 bases). Germline CDR1 and CDR2: DFQATT and SNEGSKA (reference sequence). V dropped 0 bases and J dropped 1 base, with 13 bases sitting between them. The CDR3 has 17 amino acids. The CDR3 DNA reads TGCAGTGCTAGAGATCGACAGACACAGTCCTATAATTCACCCCTCCACTTT. Encoded protein: CSARDRQTQSYNSPLHF.

The gene calls are TRBV29-1 and TRBJ2-7; D is ambiguous. Trimming removed 4 bases from V and 2 bases from J, with 12 bases in between. The CDR3 sequence is 13 residues long. CDR1 and CDR2 from the germline V gene are SQVTM and ANQGSEA. The CDR3 coding sequence is TGCAGCGTTGGTGAGGTCAGTCCCTACGAGCAGTACTTC. Translated, it gives CSVGEVSPYEQYF.

This clonotype was picked up a small number of times. The chain is built from TRBV6-5 and TRBJ2-7; D may be TRBD1 or TRBD2 (5 bases each). V gave up 5 bases and J gave up 2 bases, with 10 bases separating them. This CDR3 spans 13 amino acids. Looked up from germline, CDR1 is MNHEY and CDR2 is SVGAGI. The CDR3 spells CASSNWGTYEQYF. CDR3 in DNA: TGTGCCAGCAGTAACTGGGGGACCTACGAGCAGTACTTC.

This clonotype was seen a few times. The rearrangement joins TRBV7-8 to TRBJ1-2, with no clear D. The germline gives CDR1 SGHVS, CDR2 FQNEAQ. Trimming removed 5 bases from V and 1 base from J, with 14 bases in between. This CDR3 spans 15 amino acids. The CDR3: CASSPGRGSNYGYTF. In DNA, the CDR3 is TGTGCCAGCAGCCCCGGGAGAGGAAGTAACTATGGCTACACCTTC.

J is TRBJ2-7 and V is TRBV5-1; the D gene is possibly TRBD2 (5 bases). The CDR3 spans 15 residues. Trimming removed 0 bases from V and 3 bases from J, with 13 bases in between. Germline V gives CDR1 SGHRS, CDR2 YFSETQ. The DNA of the CDR3 is TGCGCCAGCAGCTTGGACAGCGGTTCCCTCTACGAGCAGTACTTC. This gives the protein CASSLDSGSLYEQYF. The variable domain in full, with the rest retrieved from reference TRBV5-1 and TRBJ2-7, is KAGVTQTPRYLIKTRGQQVTLSCSPISGHRSVSWYQQTPGQGLQFLFEYFSETQRNKGNFPGRFSGRQFSNSRSEMNVSTLELGDSALYLCASSLDSGSLYEQYFGPGTRLTVT.

V and J are TRBV7-8 and TRBJ1-5; a possible D gene is TRBD1 (6 bases). Germline V gives CDR1 SGHVS, CDR2 FQNEAQ. The CDR3 is 15 residues long. Trimming pared 2 bases from V and 0 bases from J, leaving 8 bases between. The CDR3 here is CASSLRTDSNQPQHF. In DNA form, the CDR3 reads TGTGCCAGCAGCTTAAGGACAGATAGCAATCAGCCCCAGCATTTT.

This clonotype turned up a few times. The chain couples TRBV12-3 or TRBV12-4 to TRBJ2-5, with D hard to call. The CDR3 totals 14 residues. Trimming stripped 0 bases from V and 0 bases from J, with 5 bases between. In nucleotides, the CDR3 is TGTGCCAGCAGTTTAGCGCAGTACCAAGAGACCCAGTACTTC. As protein: CASSLAQYQETQYF.

The chain joins TRBV7-3 to TRBJ2-3, with D possibly matching TRBD1 (6 bases). From germline, CDR1 is SGHTA and CDR2 FQGTGA. CDR3 length equals 17 residues. The V and J ends lost 5 bases and 0 bases respectively, with 18 bases between them. This CDR3 is CASSPQGQPYSTDTQYF. As DNA, the CDR3 is TGTGCCAGCAGCCCCCAGGGGCAGCCATATAGCACAGATACGCAGTATTTT.

V gene TRBV7-8 combines with J gene TRBJ2-1, with D possibly being TRBD1 or TRBD2 (5 bases each). The CDR3 contains 18 residues. CDR1 SGHVS and CDR2 FQNEAQ come from the germline V gene. V was cut by 1 base and J by 4 bases, with 20 bases left in between. The CDR3 sequence is CASSLGAGAGRLYNEQFF. CDR3 DNA sequence: TGTGCCAGCAGCTTAGGGGCCGGGGCGGGCCGCTTATACAATGAGCAGTTCTTC.

There are many counts of this clonotype. The J gene is TRBJ2-7, the V gene TRBV4-2; D possibly corresponds to TRBD2 (5 bases). The CDR3 spans 12 residues. V lost 2 bases to trimming and J lost 6 bases, with 8 bases between them. The germline V gene has CDR1 LGHNA and CDR2 YNFKEQ. CDR3 DNA sequence: TGTGCCAGCAGCCAATCTAGCAGCGAGCAGTACTTC. Its translation is CASSQSSSEQYF.

This clonotype was seen repeatedly, ten times or more. The chain combines TRBV12-3 or TRBV12-4 with TRBJ2-3; TRBD2 might be the D (6 bases). The CDR3 spans 14 residues. Between the trimmed V and J ends, which lost 3 bases and 1 base, there was a span of 8 bases. The CDR3 sequence: CASSFVAGTDTQYF. CDR3 DNA: TGTGCCAGCAGTTTTGTAGCGGGCACAGATACGCAGTATTTT.

J is TRBJ1-2 and V is TRBV7-9; 10 positions agree with TRBD1. The CDR3 consists of 14 residues. From germline, CDR1 is SEHNR and CDR2 FQNEAQ (reference sequence). The V and J ends lost 1 base and 9 bases, in that order; junction bases with no gene match: 5. In DNA, the CDR3 is TGTGCCAGCAGCTTAGTGGACAGGGGGTTTAGCTACACCTTC. Translated: CASSLVDRGFSYTF. Filled out from reference TRBV7-9 and TRBJ1-2, the complete variable domain reads DTGVSQNPRHKITKRGQNVTFRCDPISEHNRLYWYRQTLGQGPEFLTYFQNEAQLEKSRLLSDRFSAERPKGSFSTLEIQRTEQGDSAMYLCASSLVDRGFSYTFGSGTRLTVV.

This clonotype has a handful of counts. This rearrangement joins TRBV4-2 to TRBJ1-2; D unclear. Germline lookup yields CDR1 LGHNA and CDR2 YNFKEQ. V dropped 0 bases and J dropped 3 bases, with 11 bases sitting between them. The CDR3 totals 15 residues. The CDR3 nucleotides read TGTGCCAGCAGCCAAGATCCCAGAGCAGACTATGGCTACACCTTC. As protein: CASSQDPRADYGYTF.

This clonotype has just a few counts. This rearrangement joins TRBV29-1 to TRBJ1-1; weak D call: TRBD1 (5 bases). V dropped 0 bases and J dropped 0 bases, with 8 bases sitting between them. The CDR3 has 14 residues. Per the germline V gene, CDR1 is SQVTM and CDR2 is ANQGSEA. CDR3 in amino acids: CSVEDPTVNTEAFF. CDR3 nucleotide sequence: TGCAGCGTTGAAGATCCGACAGTGAACACTGAAGCTTTCTTT. The full variable domain, rest sourced from reference TRBV29-1 and TRBJ1-1, is SAVISQKPSRDICQRGTSLTIQCQVDSQVTMMFWYRQQPGQSLTLIATANQGSEATYESGFVIDKFPISRPNLTFSTLTVSNMSPEDSSIYLCSVEDPTVNTEAFFGQGTRLTVV.